What follows describes a single TCR beta chain. Germline V gene sequence: CDR1 MNHNY, CDR2 SVGAGI (reference sequence). This CDR3 region has 15 residues. The germline V and J ends were trimmed by 5 bases and 4 bases, with 14 bases remaining between them. The sample belongs to a study of blood T cell repertoires in COVID-19. As for the study in general: COVID-19 samples from acute and convalescent phases originated in the United States, Italy and Spain.

Repertoires were generated with immunoSEQ multiplex PCR, while TCRdb's copy carries only in-frame clones and drops some. Of 200,000 to 300,000 clones detected, 84% appear once; the ten largest clones hold approximately 1.4%. This receptor was obtained from a woman aged 40 to 55 who had recovered from COVID-19. Material: peripheral blood. The V and J genes are TRBV6-6 and TRBJ1-4; no clear D. CDR3 in DNA: TGTGCCAGCAGTAATACGCAGGTCCGTAATGAAAAACTGTTTTTT. This codes for CASSNTQVRNEKLFF.